Listed below are T cell receptor beta chains from one sample, sequenced in a study of human T cells and chemical hapten exposure. MiXCR was run by TCRdb on the RACE reads, yielding one entry per CDR3 protein. The table includes about 46,000 distinct CDR3 sequences, 3.5% to 4.5% detected once. What was sequenced was whole blood. These receptors were collected from a female donor in good health. Some clones in this sample may be carry-over from other donors' samples. CDR3s include the opening cysteine and the closing phenylalanine or tryptophan. The order of the fields is D gene, CDR3 length, V gene, J gene, clone size, CDR3 DNA, CDR3 protein. The D gene is left open where the match is weak. The size of a clone is reported for some rows only, either as once, few or many, or as a class for expanded clones.

.,13,TRBV18,TRBJ2-5,.,TGTGCCAGCTCAGAGGGGCGGGAAGAGACCCAGTACTTC,CASSEGREETQYF
TRBD1,13,TRBV5-1,TRBJ2-1,many,TGCGCCAGCAGAGACAGGGGGCACAATGAGCAGTTCTTC,CASRDRGHNEQFF
.,16,TRBV11-2,TRBJ2-3,few,TGTGCCAGCAGCTTCTTCCAGGGAACTAGCACAGATACGCAGTATTTT,CASSFFQGTSTDTQYF
.,14,TRBV2,TRBJ2-6,many,TGTGCCAGCAGTGAGGTTTCTGGGGCCAACGTCCTGACTTTC,CASSEVSGANVLTF
.,15,TRBV10-3,TRBJ2-7,many,TGTGCCATCAGCCCTATAGCGGACGGACGCTACGAGCAGTACTTC,CAISPIADGRYEQYF
TRBD1,15,TRBV13,TRBJ2-1,many,TGTGCCAGCAGCTTAGGACAGGGGGCGTACAATGAGCAGTTCTTC,CASSLGQGAYNEQFF
.,14,TRBV20-1,TRBJ1-1,many,TGCAGTGCCGAGGCAGGGATGGGGTACACTGAAGCTTTCTTT,CSAEAGMGYTEAFF
.,16,TRBV18,TRBJ1-4,many,TGTGCCAGCTCTCAAACGGGTGTCGGCCCGGGGGAAAAACTGTTTTTT,CASSQTGVGPGEKLFF
.,14,TRBV5-1,TRBJ2-4,many,TGCGCCAGCAGCTTTGACTCCGCTGATGACATTCAGTACTTC,CASSFDSADDIQYF
TRBD2,12,TRBV2,TRBJ2-4,many,TGTGCCAGTACCGGGACTAGCGGTAGTGGAAGCTTC,CASTGTSGSGSF
TRBD2,17,TRBV19,TRBJ2-1,many,TGTGCCAGTACCCCCAGCTCTAGCGGGGAACCCTACAATGAGCAGTTCTTC,CASTPSSSGEPYNEQFF
.,15,TRBV3-1,TRBJ1-1,many,TGTGCCAGCAGCCCCCGAACCTTGGTGAACACTGAAGCTTTCTTT,CASSPRTLVNTEAFF
.,13,TRBV4-3,TRBJ1-2,many,TGCGCCAGCAGCCCGACGGTCGACTATGGCTACACCTTC,CASSPTVDYGYTF
TRBD2,17,TRBV7-2,TRBJ2-1,many,TGTGCCAGCAGCTTAGACCAGGCGGGACTAGCGGGGGGGAGGCAGTTCTTC,CASSLDQAGLAGGRQFF
.,14,TRBV4-3,TRBJ2-3,many,TGCGCCAGCAGCCAGGAGGAAGGCGGGGATACGCAGTATTTT,CASSQEEGGDTQYF
.,15,TRBV20-1,TRBJ2-3,many,TGCAGTGCTAGAGATCCGGGACTCCTCACAGATACGCAGTATTTT,CSARDPGLLTDTQYF
.,13,TRBV27,TRBJ1-2,few,TGTGCCAGCAGTTTCGGACAGCACTATGGCTACACCTTC,CASSFGQHYGYTF
TRBD2,16,TRBV5-4,TRBJ2-7,many,TGTGCCAGCAGCTTGGGGGAAGCCGGGGGGGCCTACGAGCAGTACTTC,CASSLGEAGGAYEQYF
.,16,TRBV7-8,TRBJ1-4,many,TGTGCCAGCAGCTTAACCCGGAGTCGGCGTGGTGAAAAACTGTTTTTT,CASSLTRSRRGEKLFF
TRBD2,15,TRBV20-1,TRBJ2-1,many,TGCAGTGCTAGAAGACTAGCGGGGGGGCCCCGGGAGCAGTTCTTC,CSARRLAGGPREQFF
TRBD1,15,TRBV2,TRBJ2-7,.,TGTGCCAGCACTGACCCTGGGACAGTGACCTACGAGCAGTACTTC,CASTDPGTVTYEQYF
.,14,TRBV27,TRBJ2-7,.,TGTGCCAGCAGTTTAGGACCCAACAGGGCCGAGCAGTACTTC,CASSLGPNRAEQYF
TRBD2,16,TRBV7-3,TRBJ2-3,few,TGTGCCAGCAGCTTAAGGGCTAGCGGGGATAAAGATACGCAGTATTTT,CASSLRASGDKDTQYF
TRBD2,16,TRBV5-1,TRBJ2-3,many,TGCGCCAGCAGCTTGTCAACGGGGGGGCGGGCAGATACGCAGTATTTT,CASSLSTGGRADTQYF
TRBD1,15,TRBV5-6,TRBJ2-7,many,TGTGCCAGCAGCAACAGGGGGCCGGCTAGGAACGAGCAGTACTTC,CASSNRGPARNEQYF
.,11,TRBV29-1,TRBJ1-1,many,TGCAGCGGGTGGTTCGGTTTTGAAGCTTTCTTT,CSGWFGFEAFF
.,14,TRBV29-1,TRBJ1-1,many,TGCAGCGTGCTGGGGGGTTTATTGAACACTGAAGCTTTCTTT,CSVLGGLLNTEAFF
.,15,TRBV20-1,TRBJ2-4,many,TGCAGTGCTAGAGGGACTACTGACCCCAAAAACATTCAGTACTTC,CSARGTTDPKNIQYF
.,12,TRBV20-1,TRBJ2-4,many,TGCAGTGCTAAACTAGCTAGTACCATTCAGTACTTC,CSAKLASTIQYF
.,16,TRBV5-1,TRBJ1-5,many,TGCGCCAGCGCTCCGGGGTGGGGGGAAGCGGGGCAGCCCCAGCATTTT,CASAPGWGEAGQPQHF
.,15,TRBV12-3/TRBV12-4,TRBJ2-3,many,TGTGCCAGCAGTTTGGCGGGGGCCCAAGTCTATACGCAGTATTTT,CASSLAGAQVYTQYF
.,18,TRBV5-1,TRBJ2-3,few,TGCGCCAGCAGCAATGGACAGACCAACCCGCCCGGCACAGATACGCAGTATTTT,CASSNGQTNPPGTDTQYF
.,13,TRBV9,TRBJ1-2,many,TGTGCCAGCAGCTCGGGGAGAGGCTCTGGCTACACCTTC,CASSSGRGSGYTF
TRBD1,14,TRBV3-1,TRBJ1-2,many,TGTGCCAGCAGCCAAATTACAGGGGGAGATGGCTACACCTTC,CASSQITGGDGYTF
.,14,TRBV28,TRBJ2-7,.,TGTGCCAGCAGTTTGGGGGCGCGGCCCTACGAGCAGTACTTC,CASSLGARPYEQYF
TRBD1,15,TRBV7-2,TRBJ1-1,.,TGTGCCAGCAGCCTCCGGACAGGGCGGGCAACTGAAGCTTTCTTT,CASSLRTGRATEAFF
.,12,TRBV6-2/TRBV6-3,TRBJ1-1,many,TGTGCCAGCAGTGAACGAGACACTGAAGCTTTCTTT,CASSERDTEAFF
TRBD2,17,TRBV7-2,TRBJ2-1,many,TGTGCCAGCAGCCTCCGGGGGAGCGGGGGCCCCTTCGGTGAGCAGTTCTTC,CASSLRGSGGPFGEQFF
TRBD1,17,TRBV18,TRBJ1-1,many,TGTGCCAGCTCACCTAACGTTCCCGGGACAGGGGAGAGAGAAGCTTTCTTT,CASSPNVPGTGEREAFF
.,17,TRBV20-1,TRBJ1-3,many,TGCAGTGCTGCCAAGGGACCCCCGAAGGGCTCTGGAAACACCATATATTTT,CSAAKGPPKGSGNTIYF
TRBD2,16,TRBV7-2,TRBJ2-3,many,TGTGCCAGCAGCCCGTCAGCGGGGGGGAAAACAGATACGCAGTATTTT,CASSPSAGGKTDTQYF
.,15,TRBV5-1,TRBJ1-1,many,TGCGCCAGCAGCTTGGTCTCAGGGAGCGTAACTGAAGCTTTCTTT,CASSLVSGSVTEAFF
.,11,TRBV6-5,TRBJ1-1,many,TGTGCCAGCAAGAGGGGCCCTGAAGCTTTCTTT,CASKRGPEAFF
.,13,TRBV6-2/TRBV6-3,TRBJ1-5,many,TGTGCCAGCAGTTACTCTTGGGGTCAGCCCCAGCATTTT,CASSYSWGQPQHF